This TCR beta chain derives from a study of ipilimumab plus nivolumab after autologous stem cell transplantation. The assay was immunoSEQ multiplex PCR, and TCRdb's table has in-frame clones only and misses some. The data show about 4,800 clones, about 62% seen once. Ipilimumab, 1 mg/kg, started 14 to 28 days after autologous transplant. The sequence came from a male donor with multiple myeloma. This sample comprised PBMCs, obtained in a trial of ipilimumab plus nivolumab as post-transplant consolidation.

CDR3 DNA: TGTGCCAGCAGCTTAGTCGACGCGGGGGCGTACCAAGAGACCCAGTACTTC. Translated: CASSLVDAGAYQETQYF. The rearrangement uses TRBV11-3 and TRBJ2-5; D possibly corresponds to TRBD2 (7 bases). CDR3 size: 17 residues. Germline lookup yields CDR1 SGHNT and CDR2 YENEEA. V was cut by 1 base and J by 0 bases, with 15 bases left in between. Variable domain in full (rest from reference TRBV11-3 and TRBJ2-5): EAGVVQSPRYKIIEKKQPVAFWCNPISGHNTLYWYLQNLGQGPELLIRYENEEAVDDSQLPKDRFSAERLKGVDSTLKIQPAELGDSAVYLCASSLVDAGAYQETQYFGPGTRLLVL.